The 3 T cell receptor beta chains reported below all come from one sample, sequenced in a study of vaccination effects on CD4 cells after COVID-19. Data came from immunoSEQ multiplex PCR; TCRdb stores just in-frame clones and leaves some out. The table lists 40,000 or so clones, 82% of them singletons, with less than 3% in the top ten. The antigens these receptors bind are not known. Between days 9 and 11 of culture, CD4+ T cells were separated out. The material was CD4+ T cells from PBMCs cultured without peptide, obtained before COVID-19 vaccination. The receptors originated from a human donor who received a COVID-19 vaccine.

The CDR3: CASSQDLRSYGYTF. The CDR3 bases are TGTGCCAGCAGCCAAGATTTGCGGTCCTATGGCTACACCTTC. The chain has TRBV4-2 and TRBJ1-2; D ambiguous. V lost 0 bases, J lost 4 bases, and 9 bases lay in between. Germline CDR1 and CDR2: LGHNA and YNFKEQ. CDR3 length: 14 residues.

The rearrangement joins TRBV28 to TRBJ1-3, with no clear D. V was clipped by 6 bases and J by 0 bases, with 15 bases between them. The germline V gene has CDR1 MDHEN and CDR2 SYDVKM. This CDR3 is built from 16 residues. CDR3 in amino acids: CASSPQTPSSGNTIYF. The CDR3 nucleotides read TGTGCCAGCAGCCCCCAAACTCCCAGCTCTGGAAACACCATATATTTT.

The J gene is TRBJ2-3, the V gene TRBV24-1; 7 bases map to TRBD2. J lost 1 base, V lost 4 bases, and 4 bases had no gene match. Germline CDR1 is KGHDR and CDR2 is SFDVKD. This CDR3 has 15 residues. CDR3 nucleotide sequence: TGTGCCACCAGTGAATCTCTAGCGGGCACAGATACGCAGTATTTT. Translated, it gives CATSESLAGTDTQYF.